This entry concerns a single T cell receptor beta chain. Antigen unknown. The V gene's germline CDR1 is SGHVS and CDR2 FNYEAQ. This CDR3 region has 18 residues. V dropped 3 bases and J dropped 2; count of bases not matched to a gene: 8. Each CDR3 protein gets one entry after TCRdb re-called the reads with MiXCR. The table records approximately 400,000 distinct CDR3 sequences, roughly a third of them present only once. This record belongs to a study of T cell repertoires in cytomegalovirus infection. About the research overall: Public TCR beta signature analysis indicated the presence of both CMV infection and matching HLA type. General study findings and limits: CMV-specific TCR beta clonotypes restricted by HLA-C were the ones dominating the ex vivo response. Summed frequency of public TCR beta families distinguished CMV carriers with the relevant HLA.

Sample: PBMCs. The V call is TRBV7-6, the J call TRBJ2-7; 15 bases are shared with TRBD2. This clonotype originated in a human donor in good health (CMV status not recorded). Some clones in this sample may be carry-over from other donors' samples. CDR3 sequence: CASSLGTSGGLITYEQYF. As DNA, the CDR3 is TGTGCCAGCAGCTTGGGGACTAGCGGGGGGCTAATAACCTACGAGCAGTACTTC.